Described below is a single T cell receptor (beta chain) sequence and its context. The antigen remains unidentified. This sample is part of a study of shared clonotypes between healthy human individuals. Study results and caveats: It was the few donors that limited the genetic and exposure-history diversity represented.

In the naive CD8 group, cells lacked CD45RO and were positively selected for CCR7, so terminally differentiated effector memory CD45RA+ cells were left out. Each sample came from a Caucasian adult donor living in Nashville, Tennessee. The V gene's germline CDR1 is LNHDA and CDR2 SQIVND (reference sequence). Trimming took 1 base from V and 3 from J, leaving 13 bases between them. This CDR3 spans 15 amino acids. Across several immunoSEQ plates, the genomic DNA of each subset was split evenly. An approximately 180 ng quantity of DNA, around 30,000 T cell genomes, went into the sorted-subset replicate PCRs. Clones were read by immunoSEQ multiplex PCR, and TCRdb kept only the in-frame ones, dropping some. The sample lists millions of clones; just under 95% were seen once.

The sequence came from a man between 18 and 35 years old in good health. The sample was naive CD8+ T cells sorted from blood. The chain employs TRBV19 and TRBJ2-7; maybe TRBD2 (6 bases). CDR3 sequence reads: CASSIGLEGFYEQYF. CDR3 in DNA: TGTGCCAGTAGTATAGGACTAGAAGGGTTCTACGAGCAGTACTTC.